This TCR beta chain was documented in a study of shared clonotypes between healthy human individuals. General observations from the study: Specimens sampled were limited to blood, with tissue repertoires likely differing. Non-shared clonotypes displayed generation probabilities falling below those of clonotypes present in all four donors. A handful of donors had 5% to 6.5% of their naive CD4 clonotypes in common.

Per sorted-subset replicate PCR, input was around 220 ng DNA, representing about 29,000 T cell genomes. Produced via immunoSEQ multiplex PCR; TCRdb's table is partial and in-frame only. The sample holds approximately 1,500,000 clones, nearly 99% seen once. CDR1 is MNHEY and CDR2 is SVGAGI in the germline V gene. The V end lost 6 bases, the J end lost 0 bases, and 9 bases lay between the germline ends. The CDR3 loop spans 14 amino acids. As concerns this clone: Its antigen remains unknown.

The chain couples TRBV6-5 to TRBJ1-3; D gene ambiguous. The specimen was naive CD4+ T cells sorted from blood. Subset given: CD45RA+ positively selected. This sequence originates from a man younger than 40 in good health. CDR3 nucleotide sequence: TGTGCCAGCAGCCAACAAAGCTCTGGAAACACCATATATTTT. The encoded protein is CASSQQSSGNTIYF.